The clone carrying this TCR beta chain was counted a few times. The sample originates from a study of CD8+CD57+ T cells in acquired aplastic anemia. TCR beta VDJ and CDR3 were profiled, and genomic DNA was the template. TCRdb called the reads again in MiXCR, with one record for every CDR3 protein. This table has 33,000 or so distinct CDR3 sequences, around three quarters appearing once. Trimming cost V 0 bases and J 10 bases, with 10 bases left between them. CDR3 length equals 13 residues. Germline lookup yields CDR1 DFQATT and CDR2 SNEGSKA (reference sequence). The chain links TRBV20-1 to TRBJ1-6, with D possibly TRBD1 on 6 matching bases. The sequencing sample was made of sorted CD4+, CD8+, or CD8+CD57+ T cells (not recorded which) from PBMCs. This TCR was sampled from a human donor in good health, serving as a control. Here the CDR3 DNA reads TGCAGTGCTAGAGAAACAGGGATCTCACCCCTCCACTTT. It encodes CSARETGISPLHF.